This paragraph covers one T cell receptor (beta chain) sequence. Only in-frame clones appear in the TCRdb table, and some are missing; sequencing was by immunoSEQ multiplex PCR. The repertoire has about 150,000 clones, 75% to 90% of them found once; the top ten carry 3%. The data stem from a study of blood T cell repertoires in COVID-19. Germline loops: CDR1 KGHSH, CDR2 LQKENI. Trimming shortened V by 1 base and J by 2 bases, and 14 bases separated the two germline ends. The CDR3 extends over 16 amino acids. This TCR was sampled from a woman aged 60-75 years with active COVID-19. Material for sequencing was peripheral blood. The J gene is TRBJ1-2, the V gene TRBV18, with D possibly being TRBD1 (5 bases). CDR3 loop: CASSPRDQGGNYGYTF. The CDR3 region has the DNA TGTGCCAGCTCACCACGAGATCAGGGCGGAAACTATGGCTACACCTTC.